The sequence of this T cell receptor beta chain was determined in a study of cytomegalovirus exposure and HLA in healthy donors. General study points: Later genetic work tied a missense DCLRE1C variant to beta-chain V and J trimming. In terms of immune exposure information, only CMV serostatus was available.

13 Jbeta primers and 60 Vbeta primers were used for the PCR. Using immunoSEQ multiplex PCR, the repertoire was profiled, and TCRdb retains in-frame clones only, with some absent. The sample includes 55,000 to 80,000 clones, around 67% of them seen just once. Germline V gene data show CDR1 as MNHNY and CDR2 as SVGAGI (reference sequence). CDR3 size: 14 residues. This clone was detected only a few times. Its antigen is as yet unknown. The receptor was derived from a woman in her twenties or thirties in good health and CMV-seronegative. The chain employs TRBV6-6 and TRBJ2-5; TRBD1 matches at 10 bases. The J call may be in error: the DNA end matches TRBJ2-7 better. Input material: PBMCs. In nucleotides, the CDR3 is TGTGCCAGCAGTCCGGGACAGGGGAGGTACGAGCAGTACTTC. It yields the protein CASSPGQGRYEQYF.